The 18 T cell receptor beta chains below were found in one sample sequenced in a study of T cell responses to AZD1222 COVID-19 vaccine. Clones were sequenced by immunoSEQ multiplex PCR, and TCRdb holds only the in-frame ones, with some missing. The sample includes 50,000 to 75,000 clones, 75% to 90% of them seen just once. Sequenced here: peripheral blood, sampled 28 days after the second AZD1222 dose. These receptors came from an adult who received the AZD1222 COVID-19 vaccine.

A single count supports this clone. CDR3 in DNA: TGTGCCAGCAGTAATTGGGCGATTGGCACAGATACGCAGTATTTT. It translates to CASSNWAIGTDTQYF. The rearrangement uses TRBV2 and TRBJ2-3, with D unclear. Trimming stripped 5 bases from V and 1 base from J, with 13 bases between. The V gene's germline CDR1 is SNHLY and CDR2 FYNNEI. This CDR3 contains 15 residues.

The rearrangement links TRBV6-2 or TRBV6-3 to TRBJ1-1; D ambiguous. V was pared by 6 bases and J by 10 bases, with 21 bases between. Germline-derived CDR1 and CDR2 are MNHEY and SVGEGT. The CDR3 totals 14 residues. CDR3 bases: TGTGCCAGCAGCCCCGCGAGGGAATGGTTGTCAGCTTTCTTT. Its protein is CASSPAREWLSAFF.

The chain recombines TRBV15 with TRBJ2-6; the D gene is possibly TRBD2 (6 bases). The CDR3 length is 15 residues. In germline, CDR1 is LNHNV, CDR2 YYDKDF (reference sequence). Trimming removed 7 bases at V and 0 bases at J, with 10 bases between. CDR3 in DNA: TGTGCCACCAAGGAGGGGCGCTCTGGGGCCAACGTCCTGACTTTC. Translated, it gives CATKEGRSGANVLTF.

This clone was seen a single time. The chain carries TRBV4-1 and TRBJ2-1, with 12 bases identical to TRBD2. V lost 4 bases, J lost 6 bases, and 4 bases stayed unmatched. The CDR3 length is 15 residues. The germline CDR1 and CDR2 sequences are MGHRA and YSYEKL. The CDR3 loop is CASSPTSGSFNEQFF. DNA of the CDR3: TGCGCCAGCAGCCCGACTAGCGGGAGTTTCAATGAGCAGTTCTTC.

The rearrangement links TRBV3-1 (or the pseudogene TRBV3-2) to TRBJ2-3, with 9 bases identical to TRBD1. Germline assignment: CDR1 LGHDT and CDR2 YNNKEL (reference sequence). J gave up 0 bases and V 4 bases, and 2 bases lay outside the gene matches. This CDR3 contains 15 residues. CDR3 region: CASSPGQGSTDTQYF. In DNA, the CDR3 is TGTGCCAGCAGCCCCGGACAGGGGAGCACAGATACGCAGTATTTT.

This chain connects TRBV6-5 to TRBJ2-1; weak D call: TRBD2 (5 bases). V lost 5 bases to trimming and J lost 3 bases, with 11 bases between them. The CDR3 is 14 residues long. The germline V gene has CDR1 MNHEY and CDR2 SVGAGI. The CDR3 DNA sequence: TGTGCCAGCAGTCTCTCCGGGAACTACAATGAGCAGTTCTTC. Amino acids: CASSLSGNYNEQFF.

The V gene is TRBV5-1, the J gene TRBJ2-7, with D perhaps given as TRBD1 or TRBD2 (5 bases each). The germline V gene encodes CDR1 SGHRS and CDR2 YFSETQ. Trimming shortened V by 4 bases and J by 5 bases, and 16 bases separated the two germline ends. The CDR3 is 14 amino acids. The CDR3 coding sequence is TGCGCCAGCAGCGTATGGGACCCCCGAGACGAGCAGTACTTC. Translated, it gives CASSVWDPRDEQYF.

The chain joins TRBV27 to TRBJ2-1, with D perhaps being TRBD1 or TRBD2 (6 bases each). Between the trimmed V and J ends, which lost 2 bases and 8 bases, there was a span of 16 bases. Germline-derived CDR1 and CDR2 are MNHEY and SMNVEV (reference sequence). CDR3 size: 15 residues. The CDR3, as DNA: TGTGCCAGCAGTTTACGGCAGGGGAGGCGCGATGAGCAGTTCTTC. It codes for CASSLRQGRRDEQFF.

This chain joins TRBV21-1 and TRBJ2-3; the table's D gene call, TRBD1, was not cross checked with the DNA. TRBV21-1 is a known pseudogene. The CDR3 spans 15 residues. The CDR3 is CASSKPGQGTDTQYF. CDR3 coding DNA: TGTGCCAGCAGCAAACCGGGACAGGGGACAGATACGCAGTATTTT.

The rearrangement uses TRBV11-2 and TRBJ2-7; 12 bases match TRBD2. This CDR3 spans 15 amino acids. Germline lookup yields CDR1 SGHAT and CDR2 FQNNGV. After removal of 5 bases from V and 1 base from J, the junction contained 3 bases not matched to a gene. This chain's CDR3 is CASSIGLAGSYEQYF. Here the CDR3 DNA reads TGTGCCAGCAGCATAGGACTAGCGGGGTCCTACGAGCAGTACTTC.

V and J are TRBV19 and TRBJ2-7; 8 positions match TRBD1. This CDR3 region has 14 residues. The germline V gene has CDR1 LNHDA and CDR2 SQIVND (reference sequence). The junction had 6 bases not matched to a gene; V was cut back by 4 bases and J by 4 bases. CDR3 DNA: TGTGCCAGTAGTAAGCAGGGGGCGGCATACGAGCAGTACTTC. Translation: CASSKQGAAYEQYF.

The rearrangement links TRBV4-2 to TRBJ2-1; 16 nucleotides align to TRBD2. The germline V gene has CDR1 LGHNA and CDR2 YNFKEQ. V trimming: 0 bases; J trimming: 8 bases; junction bases outside the gene matches: 7. The CDR3 totals 18 residues. The CDR3 here is CASSQEGTSGGAAHEQFF. CDR3 nucleotide sequence: TGTGCCAGCAGCCAAGAGGGGACTAGCGGGGGGGCCGCGCATGAGCAGTTCTTC.

This sequence joins TRBV6-2 or TRBV6-3 and TRBJ2-7; D might be TRBD1 or TRBD2, each matching 5 bases. The CDR3 loop spans 14 amino acids. The V end lost 0 bases, the J end lost 2 bases, and 8 bases lay between the germline ends. Germline V gives CDR1 MNHEY, CDR2 SVGEGT. As DNA, the CDR3 is TGTGCCAGCAGTTACTCAGGGACCACCTACGAGCAGTACTTC. This gives the protein CASSYSGTTYEQYF.

This clone was seen a single time. This sequence joins TRBV6-6 and TRBJ2-3; D possibly matches TRBD1 or TRBD2 (5 bases each). V dropped 7 bases and J dropped 2 bases, with 10 bases sitting between them. Germline loops: CDR1 MNHNY, CDR2 SVGAGI (reference sequence). The CDR3 contains 13 residues. CDR3 sequence reads: CASTGRNTDTQYF. The DNA of the CDR3 is TGTGCCAGCACGGGACGGAACACAGATACGCAGTATTTT.

The chain links TRBV3-1 (or the pseudogene TRBV3-2) to TRBJ2-1, with 7 positions matching TRBD2. Germline CDR1 LGHDT, CDR2 YNNKEL (reference sequence). The CDR3 has 16 residues. The V gene end was trimmed by 4 bases and the J gene end by 5 bases; junction bases not matched to a gene: 11. For the CDR3, the DNA is TGTGCCAGCAGCCCCCCTTTGGCGGGAGCCAACAATGAGCAGTTCTTC. Its protein product is CASSPPLAGANNEQFF.

The rearrangement links TRBV6-4 to TRBJ2-3; D possibly matches TRBD1 or TRBD2 (6 bases each). The germline V gene encodes CDR1 MRHNA and CDR2 SNTAGT. The CDR3 is 16 amino acids. V dropped 0 bases and J dropped 2 bases, with 12 bases sitting between them. The CDR3 loop is CASSDSPGATTDTQYF. The CDR3 region has the DNA TGTGCCAGCAGTGACTCTCCGGGGGCCACCACAGATACGCAGTATTTT.

The rearrangement links TRBV10-3 to TRBJ2-5, with TRBD1 matching over 8 bases. The CDR3 has 13 residues. CDR1 ENHRY and CDR2 SYGVKD come from the germline V gene. V lost 9 bases to trimming and J lost 6 bases; unmatched junction nucleotides: 9. The CDR3 here is CAILQGVSKTQYF. CDR3 sequence (DNA): TGTGCCATACTACAGGGGGTTTCCAAGACCCAGTACTTC.

V gene TRBV7-2 combines with J gene TRBJ1-5; D is possibly TRBD1 (5 bases). Germline V lookup: CDR1 SGHTA, CDR2 FQGNSA. The CDR3 sequence is 15 residues long. V was shortened by 7 bases and J by 1 base, with 14 bases between the two germline ends. This CDR3 reads CASTPRGWSNQPQHF. The CDR3, as DNA: TGTGCCAGCACCCCTCGGGGGTGGAGCAATCAGCCCCAGCATTTT.